Listed below are T cell receptor beta chains from one sample, sequenced in a study of blood T cell repertoires in COVID-19. Sequencing used immunoSEQ multiplex PCR; TCRdb keeps in-frame clones, though not all of them. The sample records a few hundred thousand clones, approximately 84% being singletons. Source material: PBMCs or T cells enriched from blood (not recorded which). Every receptor here comes from a man aged 25-45 years who had recovered from COVID-19. The CDR3 runs from the conserved cysteine through the conserved F or W. A D gene is named only where the DNA matches it firmly. Clone size is given for some rows only: seen once, a few or many times, or a class if the clone is expanded.

J,size,D,V,DNA,CDR3
TRBJ2-1,few,TRBD2,TRBV4-1,TGCGCCAGCAGTCAAGGGCTAGCGGGGGCCCATTACGACAATGAGCAGTTCTTC,CASSQGLAGAHYDNEQFF
TRBJ1-2,NA,NA,TRBV7-9,TGTGCCAGCAGCTCAGGGCAATATGGCTACACCTTC,CASSSGQYGYTF
TRBJ2-1,few,TRBD1,TRBV5-1,TGCGCCAGCAGCTTGCAGGGACAGGGGAGCCTAGCGCACCCCTACAATGAGCAGTTCTTC,CASSLQGQGSLAHPYNEQFF
TRBJ2-1,NA,NA,TRBV9,TGTGCCAGCAGCGGGGGCGATGAGCAGTTCTTC,CASSGGDEQFF
TRBJ2-7,NA,NA,TRBV4-2,TGTGCCAGCAGCCTGAGCACAGGGAGTTCCTACGAGCAGTACTTC,CASSLSTGSSYEQYF
TRBJ2-1,NA,NA,TRBV19,TGTGCCAGTAAGCCAGCGCACGGTGATTACAATGAGCAGTTCTTC,CASKPAHGDYNEQFF
TRBJ1-4,NA,NA,TRBV24-1,TGTGCCACCTCCAGGGCAACTAATGAAAAACTGTTTTTT,CATSRATNEKLFF
TRBJ2-1,NA,TRBD2,TRBV18,TGTGCCAGCTCACCGAGCGGGAGGGCCGGGGAGCAGTTCTTC,CASSPSGRAGEQFF
TRBJ2-5,NA,TRBD2,TRBV29-1,TGCAGCGTTCCGCGGGGGGGTACCCAAGAGACCCAGTACTTC,CSVPRGGTQETQYF
TRBJ1-4,NA,NA,TRBV6-6,TGTGCCAGCAGGTCCGGGATCTCTAATGAAAAACTGTTTTTT,CASRSGISNEKLFF
TRBJ2-2,NA,NA,TRBV4-1,TGCGCCAGCAGCGGAGGCGGGGCGCGCACCGGGGAGCTGTTTTTT,CASSGGGARTGELFF
TRBJ2-7,NA,TRBD1,TRBV29-1,TGCAGCGTTGGGACAGGGGATCTCTACGAGCAGTACTTC,CSVGTGDLYEQYF
TRBJ2-3,NA,NA,TRBV3-1/TRBV3-2,TGTGCCAGCAGCCAAGATCTGACAGGCACAGATACGCAGTATTTT,CASSQDLTGTDTQYF
TRBJ1-4,NA,TRBD1,TRBV5-6,TGTGCCAGCAGCTTACCAACCGGGACAGGCTCTGAAAAACTGTTTTTT,CASSLPTGTGSEKLFF
TRBJ2-7,NA,NA,TRBV20-1,TGCAGTGCTAGTCCGATAGCGGTCCTCTCCTACGAGCAGTACTTC,CSASPIAVLSYEQYF
TRBJ2-7,NA,NA,TRBV19,TGTGCCAGTAGTCTCCGCCGGGACAACTACGAGCAGTACTTC,CASSLRRDNYEQYF
TRBJ2-6,NA,NA,TRBV27,TGTGCCAGCAGTCCGACACCATACTCTGGGGCCAACGTCCTGACTTTC,CASSPTPYSGANVLTF
TRBJ2-7,NA,TRBD1,TRBV11-3,TGTGCCAGCAGCTTGCAGGGGGTTCTTGCCTACGAGCAGTACTTC,CASSLQGVLAYEQYF
TRBJ1-2,NA,NA,TRBV24-1,TGTGCCACCAGTGTCGGGGGAGCTGGCTACACCTTC,CATSVGGAGYTF
TRBJ1-2,NA,TRBD1,TRBV5-1,TGCGCCAGCAGCGGACAGGGCTCCAGGGAAAACACCTTC,CASSGQGSRENTF
TRBJ2-3,few,NA,TRBV28,TGTGCCAGCAGTTCTGACAGGGGAGGGGATACGCAGTATTTT,CASSSDRGGDTQYF
TRBJ2-1,few,NA,TRBV5-1,TGCGCCAGCAGCTTGGGAGGGAGCCCCTACAATGAGCAGTTCTTC,CASSLGGSPYNEQFF
TRBJ2-1,NA,NA,TRBV19,TGTGCCAGTAGTATTCCGCGGACTTACTACAATGAGCAGTTCTTC,CASSIPRTYYNEQFF
TRBJ1-4,NA,NA,TRBV5-4,TGTGCCAGCAGCTTGGAGAACAGGGTTAATGAAAAACTGTTTTTT,CASSLENRVNEKLFF
TRBJ1-6,NA,NA,TRBV19,TGTGCCAGTAGTATTTCGCCGAGATCACCCCTCCACTTT,CASSISPRSPLHF
TRBJ1-3,NA,NA,TRBV6-5,TGTGCCAGCAGTCCCCGGACAGAGGGGGACACCATATATTTT,CASSPRTEGDTIYF
TRBJ2-7,NA,NA,TRBV7-2,TGTGCCAGCAGCTTGTCCGGGGGCTACGAGCAGTACTTC,CASSLSGGYEQYF
TRBJ2-3,NA,NA,TRBV7-9,TGTGCCAGCAGCTTAGTAGGGGGAGGGCCTGTAGATACGCAGTATTTT,CASSLVGGGPVDTQYF
TRBJ1-6,NA,TRBD1,TRBV19,TGTGCCAGTAGTATAGATTGGGACAGAAGCAATTCACCCCTCCACTTT,CASSIDWDRSNSPLHF
TRBJ1-1,NA,NA,TRBV11-2,TGTGCCAGCAGTATTGGGCGGGGGGGTAATGAAGCTTTCTTT,CASSIGRGGNEAFF
TRBJ1-3,NA,TRBD1,TRBV28,TGTGCCAGCAGTTTAGGTCTGCGGGACAGGGCGGGATACTCTGGAAACACCATATATTTT,CASSLGLRDRAGYSGNTIYF
TRBJ1-5,NA,NA,TRBV19,TGTGCCAGTACCCCACCGGGCAGGGGCAATCAGCCCCAGCATTTT,CASTPPGRGNQPQHF